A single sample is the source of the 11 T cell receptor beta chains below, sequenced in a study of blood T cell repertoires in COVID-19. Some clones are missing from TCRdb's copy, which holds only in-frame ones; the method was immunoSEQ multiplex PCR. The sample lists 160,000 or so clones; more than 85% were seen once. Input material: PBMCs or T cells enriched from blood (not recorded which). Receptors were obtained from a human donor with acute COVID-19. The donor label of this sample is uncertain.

CDR3 DNA sequence: TGCGCCAGCAGCTTGGAGGCGGACAGGGGACGGAAGCAGTACTTC. It yields the protein CASSLEADRGRKQYF. The V gene is TRBV5-1, the J gene TRBJ2-7, with 9 bases that match TRBD1. Looked up from germline, CDR1 is SGHRS and CDR2 is YFSETQ. V dropped 0 bases and J dropped 8; count of bases not matched to a gene: 9. The CDR3 is 15 amino acids.

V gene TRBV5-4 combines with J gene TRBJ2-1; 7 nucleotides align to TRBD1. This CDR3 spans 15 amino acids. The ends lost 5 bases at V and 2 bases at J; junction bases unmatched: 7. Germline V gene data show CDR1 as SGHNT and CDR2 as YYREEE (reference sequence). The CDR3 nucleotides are TGTGCCAGCAGAAGGGACAGAGAAACCTACAATGAGCAGTTCTTC. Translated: CASRRDRETYNEQFF.

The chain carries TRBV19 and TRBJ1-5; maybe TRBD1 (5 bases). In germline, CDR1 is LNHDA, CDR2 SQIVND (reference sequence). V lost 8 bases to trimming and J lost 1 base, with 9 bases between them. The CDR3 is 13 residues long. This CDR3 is CASSPGSNQPQHF. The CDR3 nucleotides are TGTGCCAGTTCCCCAGGGAGCAATCAGCCCCAGCATTTT.

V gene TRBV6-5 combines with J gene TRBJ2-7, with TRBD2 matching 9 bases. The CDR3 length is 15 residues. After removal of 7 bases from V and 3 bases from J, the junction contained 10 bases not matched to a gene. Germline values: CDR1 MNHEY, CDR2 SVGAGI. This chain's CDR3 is CASTPSSGVIYEQYF. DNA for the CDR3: TGTGCCAGCACCCCTTCTAGCGGGGTTATCTACGAGCAGTACTTC.

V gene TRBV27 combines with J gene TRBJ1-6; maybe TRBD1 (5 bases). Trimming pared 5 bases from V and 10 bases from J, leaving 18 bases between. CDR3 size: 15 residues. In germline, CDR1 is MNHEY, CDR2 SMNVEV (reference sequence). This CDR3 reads CASSPQGVLGSPLHF. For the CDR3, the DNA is TGTGCCAGCAGTCCCCAGGGCGTGCTCGGATCACCCCTCCACTTT.

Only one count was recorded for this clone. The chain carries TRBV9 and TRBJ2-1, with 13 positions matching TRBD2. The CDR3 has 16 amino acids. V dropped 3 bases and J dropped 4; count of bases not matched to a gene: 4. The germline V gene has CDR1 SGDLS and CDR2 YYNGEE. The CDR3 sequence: CASSAGTSGVYNEQFF. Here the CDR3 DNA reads TGTGCCAGCAGCGCTGGGACTAGCGGGGTGTACAATGAGCAGTTCTTC.

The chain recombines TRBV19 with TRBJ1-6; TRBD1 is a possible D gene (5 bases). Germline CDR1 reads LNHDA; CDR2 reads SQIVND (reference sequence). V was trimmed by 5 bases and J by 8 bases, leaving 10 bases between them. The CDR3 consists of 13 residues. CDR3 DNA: TGTGCCAGTAGTTCGGTAGGGGATTCACCCCTCCACTTT. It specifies CASSSVGDSPLHF.

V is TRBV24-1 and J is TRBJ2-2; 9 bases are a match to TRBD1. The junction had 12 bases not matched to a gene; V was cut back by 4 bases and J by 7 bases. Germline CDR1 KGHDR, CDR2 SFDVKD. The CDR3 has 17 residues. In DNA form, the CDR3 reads TGTGCCACCAGTGACCAATTAAACAGGGGGCAGAACGGGGAGCTGTTTTTT. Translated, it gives CATSDQLNRGQNGELFF.

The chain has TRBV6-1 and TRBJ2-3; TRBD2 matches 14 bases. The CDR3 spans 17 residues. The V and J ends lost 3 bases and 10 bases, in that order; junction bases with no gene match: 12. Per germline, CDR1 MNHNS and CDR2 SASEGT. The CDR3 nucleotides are TGTGCCAGCAGTGACACGGGACTAGCGGGGGCCCTGGACCCGCAGTATTTT. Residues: CASSDTGLAGALDPQYF.

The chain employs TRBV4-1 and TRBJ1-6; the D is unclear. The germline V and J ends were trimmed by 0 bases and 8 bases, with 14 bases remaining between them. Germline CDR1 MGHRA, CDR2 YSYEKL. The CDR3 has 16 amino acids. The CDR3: CASSQERPSNDSPLHF. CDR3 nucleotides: TGCGCCAGCAGCCAAGAGAGGCCCAGCAACGATTCACCCCTCCACTTT.

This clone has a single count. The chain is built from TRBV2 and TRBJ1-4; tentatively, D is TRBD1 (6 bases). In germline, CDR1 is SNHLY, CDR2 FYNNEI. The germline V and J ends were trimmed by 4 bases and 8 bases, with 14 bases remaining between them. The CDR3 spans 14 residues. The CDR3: CASSVGTSGEKLFF. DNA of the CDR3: TGTGCCAGCAGTGTGGGGACATCTGGGGAAAAACTGTTTTTT.